These T cell receptor beta chains were read from a single sample in a study of blood T cell repertoires in COVID-19. Using immunoSEQ multiplex PCR, the repertoire was profiled, and TCRdb retains in-frame clones only, with some absent. Seen here are about 150,000 clones, about four fifths observed once, and the top ten hold about 10%. Sample: peripheral blood. These receptors were taken from a woman over 75 with active or convalescent COVID-19. CDR3s include the opening cysteine and the closing phenylalanine or tryptophan. Fields, in order: V gene, J gene, CDR3 protein.

TRBV11-3	TRBJ1-2	CASPQPGLYGYTF
TRBV29-1	TRBJ1-1	CSAAGQLNTEAFF
TRBV7-2	TRBJ1-2	CASSPMGQYYGYTF
TRBV20-1	TRBJ1-5	CSASDDRLNQPQHF
TRBV7-6	TRBJ2-7	CASSAQGRGSSYEQYF
TRBV2	TRBJ2-6	CASSGRTRTIVLTF
TRBV5-1	TRBJ2-3	CASSLTRDRGTDTQYF
TRBV5-1	TRBJ2-5	CASSPSGTSGETQYF
TRBV5-1	TRBJ2-5	CASSRPGGETQYF
TRBV3-1/TRBV3-2	TRBJ2-7	CASSQPIAGAGEQYF
TRBV15	TRBJ1-2	CATSRENRGHGYGYTF
TRBV6-5	TRBJ2-5	CASSPLAGVGETQYF
TRBV5-1	TRBJ1-1	CASSLGSGNTEAFF
TRBV5-1	TRBJ2-1	CASSVAGGPWNEQFF
TRBV5-1	TRBJ1-2	CASSLNRQGADYGYTF
TRBV3-1/TRBV3-2	TRBJ2-5	CASSQVSRQETQYF
TRBV6-1	TRBJ1-6	CASRSTGFNSPLHF
TRBV3-1/TRBV3-2	TRBJ1-4	CASSQLNTDKLFF
TRBV12-3/TRBV12-4	TRBJ2-7	CASSPLPESEQYF
TRBV5-1	TRBJ2-1	CASSLGGSSYNEQFF
TRBV10-1	TRBJ1-6	CASSDSPGGASPLHF
TRBV18	TRBJ1-4	CASSPRGRDGGEKLFF
TRBV5-5	TRBJ1-2	CASSLRTGNYGYTF
TRBV5-1	TRBJ2-1	CASSVRDGGNNEQFF
TRBV7-8	TRBJ2-1	CASSTTGGREGPNEQFF
TRBV5-1	TRBJ1-1	CASSVAPTTEAFF
TRBV6-5	TRBJ2-7	CASSFAPFERAEQYF
TRBV5-1	TRBJ2-1	CASSFRGRDNEQFF
TRBV5-1	TRBJ2-2	CASSTRRGTGELFF